The 17 T cell receptor beta chains given below trace back to one sample, sequenced in a study of T cell responses to AZD1222 COVID-19 vaccine. The table came from immunoSEQ multiplex PCR; TCRdb's copy has only in-frame clones and leaves some out. Altogether about 45,000 clones are present, 80% being singletons, with the ten largest covering about 4.3%. The sequenced sample was peripheral blood, obtained on day 0 of AZD1222 vaccination. The receptor set was obtained from an adult in good health.

The chain recombines TRBV18 with TRBJ1-1, with a weak D call TRBD1 (6 bases). Germline values: CDR1 KGHSH, CDR2 LQKENI. CDR3 length equals 14 residues. Trimming took off 1 base at V and 11 bases at J, with 17 bases between the two ends. The CDR3 loop reads CASSPRSGEGEAFF. CDR3 nucleotide sequence: TGTGCCAGCTCACCACGGTCAGGGGAGGGTGAGGCTTTCTTT.

This clone was detected only a few times. The genes are TRBV4-3 and TRBJ1-5; 9 positions match TRBD1. From germline, CDR1 is LGHNA and CDR2 YSLEER. The CDR3 is 16 amino acids. J lost 6 bases, V lost 1 base, and 7 bases had no gene match. CDR3 nucleotides: TGCGCCAGCAGCCAAGTAATCGGGACAGGGCGTCAGCCCCAGCATTTT. It translates to CASSQVIGTGRQPQHF.

V is TRBV28 and J is TRBJ1-1; the D is unclear. Trimming shortened V by 7 bases and J by 1 base, and 13 bases separated the two germline ends. CDR3 length: 14 residues. Germline V lookup: CDR1 MDHEN, CDR2 SYDVKM. The CDR3 here is CASTLMVGNTEAFF. CDR3 DNA sequence: TGTGCCAGCACTTTGATGGTGGGGAACACTGAAGCTTTCTTT.

The chain joins TRBV11-2 to TRBJ1-1, with a weak D call TRBD1 (6 bases). The CDR3 consists of 16 residues. Trimming removed 2 bases from V and 1 base from J, with 14 bases in between. Germline V gene data show CDR1 as SGHAT and CDR2 as FQNNGV. CDR3 DNA sequence: TGTGCCAGCAGCTTACGGTGGGGGGACAAGAACACTGAAGCTTTCTTT. Translated: CASSLRWGDKNTEAFF.

V usage is TRBV19 and J usage is TRBJ2-2; TRBD1 agrees at 8 bases. V shed 5 bases, J shed 7 bases, and the junction held 6 bases outside the gene matches. This CDR3 region has 14 residues. CDR1 is LNHDA, CDR2 SQIVND, per germline (reference sequence). CDR3 protein: CASSGQGAIGELFF. The CDR3 region has the DNA TGTGCCAGTAGTGGGCAGGGGGCGATCGGGGAGCTGTTTTTT.

The chain joins TRBV5-1 to TRBJ1-2; TRBD1 is a possible D gene (5 bases). Trimming pared 2 bases from V and 0 bases from J, leaving 11 bases between. CDR1 is SGHRS, CDR2 YFSETQ, per germline. CDR3 size: 15 residues. CDR3 in DNA: TGCGCCAGCAGCTTCGACAGTATCACTAACTATGGCTACACCTTC. Translated: CASSFDSITNYGYTF.

The genes are TRBV29-1 and TRBJ2-7; 9 nucleotides match TRBD1. V lost 4 bases and J lost 9; bases outside the gene matches: 4. The CDR3 has 11 residues. Germline CDR1 SQVTM, CDR2 ANQGSEA. For the CDR3, the DNA is TGCAGCGTTGGGGGACAGGGAGGGCAGTACTTC. This sequence encodes CSVGGQGGQYF.

The V call is TRBV19, the J call TRBJ2-3, with 7 bases matching TRBD1. Germline V gene sequence: CDR1 LNHDA, CDR2 SQIVND (reference sequence). CDR3 length: 13 amino acids. V trimming: 5 bases; J trimming: 4 bases; junction bases outside the gene matches: 3. CDR3 nucleotides: TGTGCCAGTAGTGGGCAGGGGGCAGATACGCAGTATTTT. It is translated as CASSGQGADTQYF.

This clone appeared once. The V gene is TRBV29-1, the J gene TRBJ1-1; no reliable D call. The germline V and J ends were trimmed by 7 bases and 3 bases, with 15 bases remaining between them. The V gene's germline CDR1 is SQVTM and CDR2 ANQGSEA. CDR3 size: 13 residues. The CDR3 region has the DNA TGCAGCGGTTTGGGTCAAGTACACACTGAAGCTTTCTTT. The encoded protein is CSGLGQVHTEAFF.

This clone has only one observation. The V gene is TRBV7-6, the J gene TRBJ1-5; a possible D gene is TRBD1 (5 bases). V lost 5 bases and J 1 base, leaving 9 bases between the germline ends. This CDR3 comprises 14 residues. Germline V gives CDR1 SGHVS, CDR2 FNYEAQ. In DNA form, the CDR3 reads TGTGCCAGCAGCCTAGGGGAGAGCAATCAGCCCCAGCATTTT. Its translation: CASSLGESNQPQHF.

The chain combines TRBV12-3 or TRBV12-4 with TRBJ1-2, with TRBD1 matching 7 bases. V shed 5 bases, J shed 10 bases, and the junction held 7 bases outside the gene matches. There are 12 residues in the CDR3. The CDR3 sequence: CASSPSDRAYTF. CDR3 in DNA: TGTGCCAGCAGTCCTTCAGACAGGGCCTACACCTTC.

This clone occurred once. The chain combines TRBV7-9 with TRBJ1-2; no clear D. The V end lost 5 bases, the J end lost 5 bases, and 9 bases lay between the germline ends. The germline V gene encodes CDR1 SEHNR and CDR2 FQNEAQ (reference sequence). The CDR3 covers 12 residues. In DNA, the CDR3 is TGTGCCAGCAGCCCCGGCGGGTATGGCTACACCTTC. Translating gives CASSPGGYGYTF.

This clone showed up just a few times. The chain employs TRBV29-1 and TRBJ1-5; 7 bases map to TRBD1. Germline CDR1 SQVTM, CDR2 ANQGSEA. V trimming: 7 bases; J trimming: 6 bases; junction bases outside the gene matches: 3. The CDR3 is 11 residues long. The CDR3 spells CSGQGAQPQHF. CDR3 sequence (DNA): TGCAGCGGACAGGGTGCTCAGCCCCAGCATTTT.

The chain has TRBV7-9 and TRBJ1-1; no firm D call. V lost 7 bases and J lost 4, with 22 bases in between. Germline V gives CDR1 SEHNR, CDR2 FQNEAQ (reference sequence). This CDR3 region has 16 residues. Here the CDR3 reads CASTLGKPGRATEAFF. Written as DNA, the CDR3 is TGTGCCAGCACCTTGGGTAAGCCTGGACGGGCCACTGAAGCTTTCTTT. The variable domain in full, with the rest retrieved from reference TRBV7-9 and TRBJ1-1, is DTGVSQNPRHKITKRGQNVTFRCDPISEHNRLYWYRQTLGQGPEFLTYFQNEAQLEKSRLLSDRFSAERPKGSFSTLEIQRTEQGDSAMYLCASTLGKPGRATEAFFGQGTRLTVV.

The CDR3 DNA reads TGTGCCCAGCTGGAAGAGGGGACAGGGTCTGGAAACACCATATATTTT. This encodes CAQLEEGTGSGNTIYF. The chain is built from TRBV19 and TRBJ1-3, with 9 bases lining up with TRBD1. The CDR3 has 16 amino acids. Trimming cost V 11 bases and J 1 base; bases outside gene matches: 12. Looked up from germline, CDR1 is LNHDA and CDR2 is SQIVND (reference sequence).

The gene calls are TRBV30 and TRBJ1-5; no definite D call. Germline V gene sequence: CDR1 GTSNPN, CDR2 SVGIG (reference sequence). This CDR3 is 15 amino acids long. Deletions cut 0 bases from V and 2 bases from J, with 11 bases between. CDR3 in amino acids: CAWSVTGVGNQPQHF. CDR3 nucleotide sequence: TGTGCCTGGAGTGTCACCGGGGTGGGCAATCAGCCCCAGCATTTT.

This clone was seen once. The genes are TRBV19 and TRBJ1-2; D possibly corresponds to TRBD1 (6 bases). The CDR3 extends over 12 amino acids. Germline CDR1 reads LNHDA; CDR2 reads SQIVND (reference sequence). Trimming cost V 4 bases and J 6 bases, with 9 bases left between them. The chain's CDR3 is CASSNQGHGYTF. The CDR3 DNA sequence: TGTGCCAGTAGTAACCAGGGGCATGGCTACACCTTC.